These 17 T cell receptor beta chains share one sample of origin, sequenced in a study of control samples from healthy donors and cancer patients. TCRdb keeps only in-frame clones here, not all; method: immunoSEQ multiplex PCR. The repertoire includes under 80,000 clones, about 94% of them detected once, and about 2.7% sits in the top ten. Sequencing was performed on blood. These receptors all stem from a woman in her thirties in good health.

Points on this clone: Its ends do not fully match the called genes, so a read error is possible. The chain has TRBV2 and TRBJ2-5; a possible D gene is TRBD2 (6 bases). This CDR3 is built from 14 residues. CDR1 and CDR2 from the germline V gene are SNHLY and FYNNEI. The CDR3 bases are TGTGCCAGCAGCCCTGCCATTAGCGGAGAGACCCGGTACTTC. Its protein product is CASSPAISGETRYF.

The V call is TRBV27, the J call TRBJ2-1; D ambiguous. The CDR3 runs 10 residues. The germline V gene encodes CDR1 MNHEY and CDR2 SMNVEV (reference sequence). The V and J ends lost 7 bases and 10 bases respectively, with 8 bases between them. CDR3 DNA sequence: TGTGCCAGCAAAGGAGACGAGCAGTTCTTC. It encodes CASKGDEQFF.

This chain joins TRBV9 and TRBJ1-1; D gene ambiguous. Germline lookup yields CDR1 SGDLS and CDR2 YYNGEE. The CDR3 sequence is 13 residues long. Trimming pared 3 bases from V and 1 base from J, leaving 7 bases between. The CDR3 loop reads CASSAHQNTEAFF. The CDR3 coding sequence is TGTGCCAGCAGCGCTCATCAGAACACTGAAGCTTTCTTT.

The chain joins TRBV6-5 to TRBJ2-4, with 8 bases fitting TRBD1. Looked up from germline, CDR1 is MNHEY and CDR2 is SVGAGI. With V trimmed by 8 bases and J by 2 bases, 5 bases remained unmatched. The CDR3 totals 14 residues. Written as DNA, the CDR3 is TGTGCCAGCTTGGACAGGGATTCCAAAAACATTCAGTACTTC. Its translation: CASLDRDSKNIQYF.

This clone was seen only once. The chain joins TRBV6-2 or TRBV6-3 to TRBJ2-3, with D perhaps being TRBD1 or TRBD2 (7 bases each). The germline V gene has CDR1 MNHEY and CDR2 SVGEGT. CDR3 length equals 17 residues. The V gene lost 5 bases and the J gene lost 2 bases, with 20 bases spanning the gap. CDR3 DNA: TGTGCCAGCAGTCGCGGGGGACAGTTTGGGATCACAGATACGCAGTATTTT. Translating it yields CASSRGGQFGITDTQYF.

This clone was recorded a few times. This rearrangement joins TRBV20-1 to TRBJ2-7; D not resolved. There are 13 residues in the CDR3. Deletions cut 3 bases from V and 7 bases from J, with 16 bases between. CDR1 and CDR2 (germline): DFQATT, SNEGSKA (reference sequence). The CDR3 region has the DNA TGCAGTGCTAGTCTCCCCGTGGGCAGGGAGCAGTACTTC. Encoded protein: CSASLPVGREQYF.

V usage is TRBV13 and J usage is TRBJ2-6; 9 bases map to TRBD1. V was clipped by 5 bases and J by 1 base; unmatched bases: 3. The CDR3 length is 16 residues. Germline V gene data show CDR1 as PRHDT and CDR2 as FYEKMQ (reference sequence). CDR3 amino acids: CASSPDRGSGANVLTF. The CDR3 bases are TGTGCCAGCAGCCCGGACAGGGGTTCTGGGGCCAACGTCCTGACTTTC. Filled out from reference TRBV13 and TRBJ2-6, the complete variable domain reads AAGVIQSPRHLIKEKRETATLKCYPIPRHDTVYWYQQGPGQDPQFLISFYEKMQSDKGSIPDRFSAQQFSDYHSELNMSSLELGDSALYFCASSPDRGSGANVLTFGAGSRLTVL.

Here the CDR3 reads CASSPPGTDGYTF. The CDR3 region has the DNA TGTGCCAGCTCACCACCGGGGACCGATGGCTACACCTTC. The J gene is TRBJ1-2, the V gene TRBV18; perhaps TRBD1 as D (5 bases). CDR1 is KGHSH and CDR2 is LQKENI in the germline V gene. CDR3 size: 13 residues. V was cut by 0 bases and J by 6 bases, with 8 bases left in between.

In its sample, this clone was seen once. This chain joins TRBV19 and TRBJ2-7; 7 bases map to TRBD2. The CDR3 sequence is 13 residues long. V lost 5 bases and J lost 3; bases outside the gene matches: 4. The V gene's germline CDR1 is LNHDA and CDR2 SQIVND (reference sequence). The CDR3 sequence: CASSSGLDYEQYF. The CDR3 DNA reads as TGTGCCAGTAGTTCCGGACTAGACTACGAGCAGTACTTC. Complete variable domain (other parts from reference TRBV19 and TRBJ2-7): DGGITQSPKYLFRKEGQNVTLSCEQNLNHDAMYWYRQDPGQGLRLIYYSQIVNDFQKGDIAEGYSVSREKKESFPLTVTSAQKNPTAFYLCASSSGLDYEQYFGPGTRLTVT.

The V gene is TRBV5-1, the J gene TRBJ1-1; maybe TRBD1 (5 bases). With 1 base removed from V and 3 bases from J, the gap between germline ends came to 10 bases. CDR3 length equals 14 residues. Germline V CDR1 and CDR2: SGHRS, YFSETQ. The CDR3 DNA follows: TGCGCCAGCAGCTTGCTCGGGGACCACACTGAAGCTTTCTTT. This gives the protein CASSLLGDHTEAFF. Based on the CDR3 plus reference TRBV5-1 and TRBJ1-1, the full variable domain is KAGVTQTPRYLIKTRGQQVTLSCSPISGHRSVSWYQQTPGQGLQFLFEYFSETQRNKGNFPGRFSGRQFSNSRSEMNVSTLELGDSALYLCASSLLGDHTEAFFGQGTRLTVV.

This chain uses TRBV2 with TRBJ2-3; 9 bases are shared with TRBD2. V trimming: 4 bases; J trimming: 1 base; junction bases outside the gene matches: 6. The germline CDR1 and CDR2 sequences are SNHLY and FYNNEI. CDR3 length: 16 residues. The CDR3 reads CASSGWSSGGTDTQYF. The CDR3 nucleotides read TGTGCCAGCAGTGGGTGGTCTAGCGGGGGCACAGATACGCAGTATTTT.

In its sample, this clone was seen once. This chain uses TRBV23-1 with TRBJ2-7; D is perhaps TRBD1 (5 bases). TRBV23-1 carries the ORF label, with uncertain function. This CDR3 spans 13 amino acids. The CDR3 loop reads CALYRGRSYEQYV. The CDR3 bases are TGCGCTCTTTATAGGGGAAGATCCTACGAGCAGTACGTC.

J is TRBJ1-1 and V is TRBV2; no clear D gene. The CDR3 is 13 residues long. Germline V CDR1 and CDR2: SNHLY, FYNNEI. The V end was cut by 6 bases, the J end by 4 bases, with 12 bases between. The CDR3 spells CASSTMDSTEAFF. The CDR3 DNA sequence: TGTGCCAGCAGCACGATGGATTCCACTGAAGCTTTCTTT.

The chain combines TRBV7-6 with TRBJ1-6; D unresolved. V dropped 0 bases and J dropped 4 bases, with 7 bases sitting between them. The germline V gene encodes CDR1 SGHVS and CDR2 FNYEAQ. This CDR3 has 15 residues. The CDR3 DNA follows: TGTGCCAGCAGCTTAGCTACGGGATATAATTCACCCCTCCACTTT. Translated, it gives CASSLATGYNSPLHF.

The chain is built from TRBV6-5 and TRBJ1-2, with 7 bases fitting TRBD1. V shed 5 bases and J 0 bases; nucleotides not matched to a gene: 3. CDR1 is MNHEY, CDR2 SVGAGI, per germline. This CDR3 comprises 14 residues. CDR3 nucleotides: TGTGCCAGCAGTCCCCAGGGGGCTAACTATGGCTACACCTTC. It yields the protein CASSPQGANYGYTF.

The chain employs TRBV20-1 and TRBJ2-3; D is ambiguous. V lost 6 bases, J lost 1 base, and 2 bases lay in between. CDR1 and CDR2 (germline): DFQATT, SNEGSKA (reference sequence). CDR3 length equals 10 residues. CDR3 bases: TGCAGTGCCGGCACAGATACGCAGTATTTT. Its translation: CSAGTDTQYF.

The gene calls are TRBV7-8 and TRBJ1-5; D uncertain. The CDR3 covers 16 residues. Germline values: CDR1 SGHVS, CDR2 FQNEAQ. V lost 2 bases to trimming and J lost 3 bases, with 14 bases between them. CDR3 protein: CASSLTDSSNNQPQHF. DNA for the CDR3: TGTGCCAGCAGCTTAACGGACTCATCTAACAATCAGCCCCAGCATTTT. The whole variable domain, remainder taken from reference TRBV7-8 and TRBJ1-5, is GAGVSQSPRYKVAKRGQDVALRCDPISGHVSLFWYQQALGQGPEFLTYFQNEAQLDKSGLPSDRFFAERPEGSVSTLKIQRTQQEDSAVYLCASSLTDSSNNQPQHFGDGTRLSIL.